The clone carrying this TCR beta chain was seen just once. The template was genomic DNA from peripheral blood, not RNA. This entry comes from a study of T cell repertoires in aging, cancer and after chemotherapy. A mixed TRB-A/B primer pool amplified rearranged TRB by multiplex touch-down PCR. MiXCR, applied by TCRdb to the multiplex PCR reads, yields one record per CDR3 protein. The sample comprises around 10,000 distinct CDR3 sequences, about 38% of which are singletons, and 8.2% rests with the top ten. Material for sequencing was blood. This sequence was found in a human donor in good health.

The CDR3, as DNA: TGCGCCAGCAGCTTACAGGGACGCGACACCCTAGCCAGTGAGCAGTTCTTC. It is translated as CASSLQGRDTLASEQFF. This chain joins TRBV5-1 and TRBJ2-1, with D perhaps matching TRBD1 (6 bases). The CDR3 spans 17 residues. The V end lost 2 bases, the J end lost 9 bases, and 24 bases lay between the germline ends. Germline lookup yields CDR1 SGHRS and CDR2 YFSETQ.